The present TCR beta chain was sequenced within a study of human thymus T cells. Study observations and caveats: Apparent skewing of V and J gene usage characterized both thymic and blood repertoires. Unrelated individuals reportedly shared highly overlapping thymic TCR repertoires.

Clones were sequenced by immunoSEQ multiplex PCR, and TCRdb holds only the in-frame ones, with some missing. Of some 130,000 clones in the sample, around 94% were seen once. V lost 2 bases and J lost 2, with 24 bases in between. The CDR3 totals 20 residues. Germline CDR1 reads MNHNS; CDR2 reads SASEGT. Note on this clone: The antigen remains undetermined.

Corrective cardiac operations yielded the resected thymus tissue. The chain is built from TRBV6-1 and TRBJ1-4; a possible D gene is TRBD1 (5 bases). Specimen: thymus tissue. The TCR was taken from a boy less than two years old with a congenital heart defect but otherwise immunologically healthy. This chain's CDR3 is CASSETTGTDLRSTNEKLFF. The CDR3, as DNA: TGTGCCAGCAGTGAAACGACCGGGACTGACCTTCGGTCGACTAATGAAAAACTGTTTTTT.